The next 27 T cell receptor beta chains were all read from a single sample in a study of cytotoxic CD8 clonotypes in ibrutinib-treated CLL. Libraries were prepared by immunoSEQ multiplex PCR; TCRdb keeps only in-frame clonotypes and omits some of them. The repertoire includes tens of thousands of clones, nearly 70% of them detected once, and 45% to 60% sits in the top ten. The sample in question was PBMCs, obtained at disease progression, from a patient treated with ibrutinib. These receptors were obtained from a human donor with chronic lymphocytic leukemia.

This clone has just a few counts. The chain combines TRBV18 with TRBJ2-7; 7 bases line up with TRBD1. Germline V gives CDR1 KGHSH, CDR2 LQKENI. V was clipped by 1 base and J by 7 bases; unmatched bases: 1. CDR3 length: 12 amino acids. DNA for the CDR3: TGTGCCAGCTCACCACAACAGGGGGAGCAGTACTTC. Translated: CASSPQQGEQYF.

The chain carries TRBV19 and TRBJ2-7; D is perhaps TRBD2 (6 bases). The germline gives CDR1 LNHDA, CDR2 SQIVND (reference sequence). The germline V and J ends were trimmed by 2 bases and 4 bases, with 12 bases remaining between them. The CDR3 sequence is 14 residues long. The CDR3 nucleotides are TGTGCCAGTAGTATATCTGGACTAACATACGAGCAGTACTTC. It is translated as CASSISGLTYEQYF.

The rearrangement uses TRBV9 and TRBJ1-1; D is unclear. Germline V lookup: CDR1 SGDLS, CDR2 YYNGEE. This CDR3 contains 14 residues. The V end lost 9 bases, the J end lost 2 bases, and 17 bases lay between the germline ends. CDR3 region: CATSRAGVNTEAFF. DNA of the CDR3: TGTGCCACGTCGCGGGCAGGAGTTAACACTGAAGCTTTCTTT.

The rearrangement uses TRBV4-1 and TRBJ2-7; weak D call: TRBD1 (5 bases). Germline V gene sequence: CDR1 MGHRA, CDR2 YSYEKL. The CDR3 contains 15 residues. V was shortened by 1 base and J by 2 bases, with 12 bases between the two germline ends. The CDR3 sequence is CASSQANLQAYEQYF. In nucleotides, the CDR3 is TGCGCCAGCAGCCAAGCAAACTTACAGGCCTACGAGCAGTACTTC.

The CDR3 DNA reads as TGTGCCAGCAGCTCGGGGGGTAAGCAGTATTTT. Protein: CASSSGGKQYF. The chain couples TRBV7-3 to TRBJ2-3; 7 bases fit TRBD2. CDR1 is SGHTA, CDR2 FQGTGA, per germline. With 4 bases clipped from V and 11 bases from J, the junction kept 3 bases outside the gene matches. The CDR3 covers 11 residues.

The chain carries TRBV6-5 and TRBJ2-1; the D is unclear. Trimming left V 6 bases short and J 2 bases short, with 14 bases between. CDR1 and CDR2 from the germline V gene are MNHEY and SVGAGI. CDR3 size: 15 residues. The CDR3 sequence is CASSLDGQTYNEQFF. The DNA of the CDR3 is TGTGCCAGCAGCTTGGACGGCCAGACCTACAATGAGCAGTTCTTC.

The J gene is TRBJ2-5, the V gene TRBV5-4, with TRBD2 matching over 10 bases. The V and J ends lost 0 bases and 5 bases, in that order; junction bases with no gene match: 7. Germline CDR1 is SGHNT and CDR2 is YYREEE (reference sequence). The CDR3 is 16 amino acids. In DNA form, the CDR3 reads TGTGCCAGCAGCTTGGTAGCGGGGGGCTCCGGTGAGACCCAGTACTTC. It is translated as CASSLVAGGSGETQYF.

The chain links TRBV11-2 to TRBJ1-1; D gene uncertain. This CDR3 has 14 residues. The germline gives CDR1 SGHAT, CDR2 FQNNGV. The ends were cut back, 3 bases at V and 1 base at J, with 9 bases in the middle. CDR3 bases: TGTGCCAGCAGCTTGACTCCGGGGAACACTGAAGCTTTCTTT. It codes for CASSLTPGNTEAFF. Together with reference TRBV11-2 and TRBJ1-1, the CDR3 gives the full variable domain: EAGVAQSPRYKIIEKRQSVAFWCNPISGHATLYWYQQILGQGPKLLIQFQNNGVVDDSQLPKDRFSAERLKGVDSTLKIQPAKLEDSAVYLCASSLTPGNTEAFFGQGTRLTVV.

This chain connects TRBV12-5 to TRBJ1-2; 8 bases line up with TRBD1. The CDR3 extends over 15 amino acids. V lost 2 bases and J lost 7; bases outside the gene matches: 9. Germline V lookup: CDR1 LGHNT, CDR2 FRNRAP. The CDR3 DNA follows: TGTGCTAGTGGTTTGACCCCAGGGGGCGCGGTTGGCTACACCTTC. Protein: CASGLTPGGAVGYTF.

This chain joins TRBV9 and TRBJ1-4; D might be TRBD1 (6 bases). The V end lost 3 bases, the J end lost 0 bases, and 12 bases lay between the germline ends. CDR3 length: 16 residues. The germline CDR1 and CDR2 sequences are SGDLS and YYNGEE. CDR3 in DNA: TGTGCCAGCAGCGCCGGGACATTTGCAACTAATGAAAAACTGTTTTTT. It codes for CASSAGTFATNEKLFF. Looking up the rest from reference TRBV9 and TRBJ1-4 gives the full variable domain: DSGVTQTPKHLITATGQRVTLRCSPRSGDLSVYWYQQSLDQGLQFLIQYYNGEERAKGNILERFSAQQFPDLHSELNLSSLELGDSALYFCASSAGTFATNEKLFFGSGTQLSVL.

This CDR3 is CASSPQAYEQYF. Here the CDR3 DNA reads TGTGCCAGCTCACCACAGGCCTACGAGCAGTACTTC. The rearrangement links TRBV18 to TRBJ2-7, with D hard to call. The CDR3 is 12 amino acids. CDR1 and CDR2 from the germline V gene are KGHSH and LQKENI. V dropped 1 base and J dropped 2 bases, with 3 bases sitting between them.

The chain uses TRBV7-2 and TRBJ2-5, with a tentative D call TRBD2 (6 bases). Germline V lookup: CDR1 SGHTA, CDR2 FQGNSA. CDR3 size: 14 residues. V gave up 6 bases and J gave up 1 base, with 12 bases separating them. The CDR3 sequence is CASSSLGLQETQYF. The CDR3 DNA is TGTGCCAGCAGTTCCTTGGGACTCCAAGAGACCCAGTACTTC.

The V call is TRBV5-4, the J call TRBJ2-5; perhaps D is TRBD1 or TRBD2 (5 bases each). There are 14 residues in the CDR3. Germline V CDR1 and CDR2: SGHNT, YYREEE (reference sequence). V lost 4 bases and J lost 5, with 15 bases in between. Here the CDR3 reads CASSVGRRAETQYF. For the CDR3, the DNA is TGTGCCAGCAGCGTGGGACGCCGGGCTGAGACCCAGTACTTC.

The chain links TRBV5-1 to TRBJ1-2; TRBD1 matches 10 bases. With 0 bases clipped from V and 7 bases from J, the junction kept 3 bases outside the gene matches. The germline V gene has CDR1 SGHRS and CDR2 YFSETQ. The CDR3 spans 14 residues. The CDR3 region is CASSLADRGFGYTF. The DNA of the CDR3 is TGCGCCAGCAGCTTGGCGGACAGGGGGTTTGGCTACACCTTC.

The chain combines TRBV15 with TRBJ2-3, with no clear D. This CDR3 comprises 13 residues. In germline, CDR1 is LNHNV, CDR2 YYDKDF (reference sequence). V lost 0 bases and J lost 0, with 1 base in between. The CDR3 protein is CATSRDSTDTQYF. The CDR3 DNA follows: TGTGCCACCAGCAGAGACAGCACAGATACGCAGTATTTT.

The chain joins TRBV29-1 to TRBJ1-2; D ambiguous. The CDR3 runs to 15 residues. V lost 4 bases, J lost 8 bases, and 23 bases lay in between. Germline V gives CDR1 SQVTM, CDR2 ANQGSEA. CDR3 amino acids: CSVVTRTTLNQGYTF. The CDR3 DNA sequence: TGCAGCGTTGTAACAAGGACCACTCTAAACCAGGGCTACACCTTC.

The chain combines TRBV9 with TRBJ2-6, with a weak D call TRBD1 (6 bases). In germline, CDR1 is SGDLS, CDR2 YYNGEE. The CDR3 runs 16 residues. The V and J ends lost 0 bases and 2 bases respectively, with 9 bases between them. CDR3: CASSVEDSPGANVLTF. DNA for the CDR3: TGTGCCAGCAGCGTAGAGGACAGCCCTGGGGCCAACGTCCTGACTTTC.

This clone was detected a few times. The V call is TRBV30, the J call TRBJ2-7; 7 bases line up with TRBD2. CDR3 length: 14 amino acids. CDR1 and CDR2 (germline): GTSNPN, SVGIG (reference sequence). After removal of 1 base from V and 6 bases from J, the junction contained 9 bases not matched to a gene. This chain's CDR3 is CAWSGGREVSEQYF. Written as DNA, the CDR3 is TGTGCCTGGAGTGGAGGGAGGGAAGTGAGCGAGCAGTACTTC. The complete variable domain, with remaining parts taken from reference TRBV30 and TRBJ2-7, reads SQTIHQWPATLVQPVGSPLSLECTVEGTSNPNLYWYRQAAGRGLQLLFYSVGIGQISSEVPQNLSASRPQDRQFILSSKKLLLSDSGFYLCAWSGGREVSEQYFGPGTRLTVT.

In its sample, this clone ranks as hyperexpanded. At one boundary the junction diverges from the germline segment, which might be a read error. The rearrangement joins TRBV29-1 to TRBJ2-7; D may match TRBD1 or TRBD2 (5 bases each). Germline CDR1 is SQVTM and CDR2 is ANQGSEA. The CDR3 extends over 15 amino acids. The CDR3 reads CSAELTGTTTHEQYF. For the CDR3, the DNA is TGCAGCGCTGAACTTACCGGGACGACTACCCACGAGCAGTACTTC.

This chain connects TRBV19 to TRBJ2-1; D unresolved. The ends were cut back, 2 bases at V and 2 bases at J, with 4 bases in the middle. The CDR3 totals 13 residues. Per the germline V gene, CDR1 is LNHDA and CDR2 is SQIVND (reference sequence). CDR3 protein: CASSIRAYNEQFF. The CDR3 region has the DNA TGTGCCAGTAGTATACGAGCCTACAATGAGCAGTTCTTC.

This clone has just a few counts. This chain joins TRBV30 and TRBJ1-5, with a possible D match to TRBD1 (5 bases). The CDR3 contains 14 residues. Germline loops: CDR1 GTSNPN, CDR2 SVGIG (reference sequence). For the CDR3, the DNA is TGTGCGGGGCCTAACGGGGGGATAGGACAGCCCCAGCATTTT. It specifies CAGPNGGIGQPQHF.

CDR3 DNA: TGTGCCACCAGCAGAGATCTGGCTGGTGGCTACACCTTC. Protein sequence: CATSRDLAGGYTF. The rearrangement joins TRBV15 to TRBJ1-2; D gene uncertain. There are 13 residues in the CDR3. CDR1 is LNHNV and CDR2 is YYDKDF in the germline V gene (reference sequence). The V end lost 0 bases, the J end lost 7 bases, and 9 bases lay between the germline ends.

Only one count was recorded for this clone. This chain uses TRBV30 with TRBJ1-1; D might be TRBD1 (5 bases). Trimming took 5 bases from V and 0 from J, leaving 10 bases between them. Per the germline V gene, CDR1 is GTSNPN and CDR2 is SVGIG (reference sequence). CDR3 length: 13 residues. CDR3 nucleotide sequence: TGTGCCTGGGAGACAGCCCTGAACACTGAAGCTTTCTTT. As protein: CAWETALNTEAFF. Full variable domain (missing parts from reference TRBV30 and TRBJ1-1): SQTIHQWPATLVQPVGSPLSLECTVEGTSNPNLYWYRQAAGRGLQLLFYSVGIGQISSEVPQNLSASRPQDRQFILSSKKLLLSDSGFYLCAWETALNTEAFFGQGTRLTVV.

The V and J genes are TRBV7-9 and TRBJ2-3, with 9 bases aligning to TRBD1. The V gene's germline CDR1 is SEHNR and CDR2 FQNEAQ (reference sequence). The CDR3 sequence is 14 residues long. After removal of 4 bases from V and 3 bases from J, the junction contained 2 bases not matched to a gene. The CDR3 sequence is CASSWGQGTDTQYF. CDR3 DNA: TGTGCCAGCAGCTGGGGACAGGGAACAGATACGCAGTATTTT.

This chain connects TRBV19 to TRBJ2-1, with TRBD1 identical over 11 bases. Trimming removed 8 bases from V and 14 bases from J; junction bases left unmatched: 14. Germline V gene data show CDR1 as LNHDA and CDR2 as SQIVND (reference sequence). This CDR3 has 14 residues. CDR3 nucleotide sequence: TGTGCCAGTCGGCCGGGACAGGGGGTAGGAGAGGAGTTCTTC. This gives the protein CASRPGQGVGEEFF.

The CDR3 bases are TGTGCCAGCTCACCACCGGCGGGCGATGAGCAGTTCTTC. Its translation is CASSPPAGDEQFF. The rearrangement links TRBV18 to TRBJ2-1; D is possibly TRBD2 (5 bases). From germline, CDR1 is KGHSH and CDR2 LQKENI. Trimming shortened V by 0 bases and J by 8 bases, and 8 bases separated the two germline ends. The CDR3 has 13 amino acids.

The chain has TRBV7-3 and TRBJ1-2; 11 bases match TRBD1. The CDR3 sequence is 15 residues long. Germline CDR1 and CDR2: SGHTA and FQGTGA. J was trimmed by 7 bases and V by 6 bases; bases with no gene match: 10. The CDR3 region has the DNA TGTGCCAGCAGTTTAGGGACAGGGGGAATGTCTGGCTACACCTTC. Translated: CASSLGTGGMSGYTF.